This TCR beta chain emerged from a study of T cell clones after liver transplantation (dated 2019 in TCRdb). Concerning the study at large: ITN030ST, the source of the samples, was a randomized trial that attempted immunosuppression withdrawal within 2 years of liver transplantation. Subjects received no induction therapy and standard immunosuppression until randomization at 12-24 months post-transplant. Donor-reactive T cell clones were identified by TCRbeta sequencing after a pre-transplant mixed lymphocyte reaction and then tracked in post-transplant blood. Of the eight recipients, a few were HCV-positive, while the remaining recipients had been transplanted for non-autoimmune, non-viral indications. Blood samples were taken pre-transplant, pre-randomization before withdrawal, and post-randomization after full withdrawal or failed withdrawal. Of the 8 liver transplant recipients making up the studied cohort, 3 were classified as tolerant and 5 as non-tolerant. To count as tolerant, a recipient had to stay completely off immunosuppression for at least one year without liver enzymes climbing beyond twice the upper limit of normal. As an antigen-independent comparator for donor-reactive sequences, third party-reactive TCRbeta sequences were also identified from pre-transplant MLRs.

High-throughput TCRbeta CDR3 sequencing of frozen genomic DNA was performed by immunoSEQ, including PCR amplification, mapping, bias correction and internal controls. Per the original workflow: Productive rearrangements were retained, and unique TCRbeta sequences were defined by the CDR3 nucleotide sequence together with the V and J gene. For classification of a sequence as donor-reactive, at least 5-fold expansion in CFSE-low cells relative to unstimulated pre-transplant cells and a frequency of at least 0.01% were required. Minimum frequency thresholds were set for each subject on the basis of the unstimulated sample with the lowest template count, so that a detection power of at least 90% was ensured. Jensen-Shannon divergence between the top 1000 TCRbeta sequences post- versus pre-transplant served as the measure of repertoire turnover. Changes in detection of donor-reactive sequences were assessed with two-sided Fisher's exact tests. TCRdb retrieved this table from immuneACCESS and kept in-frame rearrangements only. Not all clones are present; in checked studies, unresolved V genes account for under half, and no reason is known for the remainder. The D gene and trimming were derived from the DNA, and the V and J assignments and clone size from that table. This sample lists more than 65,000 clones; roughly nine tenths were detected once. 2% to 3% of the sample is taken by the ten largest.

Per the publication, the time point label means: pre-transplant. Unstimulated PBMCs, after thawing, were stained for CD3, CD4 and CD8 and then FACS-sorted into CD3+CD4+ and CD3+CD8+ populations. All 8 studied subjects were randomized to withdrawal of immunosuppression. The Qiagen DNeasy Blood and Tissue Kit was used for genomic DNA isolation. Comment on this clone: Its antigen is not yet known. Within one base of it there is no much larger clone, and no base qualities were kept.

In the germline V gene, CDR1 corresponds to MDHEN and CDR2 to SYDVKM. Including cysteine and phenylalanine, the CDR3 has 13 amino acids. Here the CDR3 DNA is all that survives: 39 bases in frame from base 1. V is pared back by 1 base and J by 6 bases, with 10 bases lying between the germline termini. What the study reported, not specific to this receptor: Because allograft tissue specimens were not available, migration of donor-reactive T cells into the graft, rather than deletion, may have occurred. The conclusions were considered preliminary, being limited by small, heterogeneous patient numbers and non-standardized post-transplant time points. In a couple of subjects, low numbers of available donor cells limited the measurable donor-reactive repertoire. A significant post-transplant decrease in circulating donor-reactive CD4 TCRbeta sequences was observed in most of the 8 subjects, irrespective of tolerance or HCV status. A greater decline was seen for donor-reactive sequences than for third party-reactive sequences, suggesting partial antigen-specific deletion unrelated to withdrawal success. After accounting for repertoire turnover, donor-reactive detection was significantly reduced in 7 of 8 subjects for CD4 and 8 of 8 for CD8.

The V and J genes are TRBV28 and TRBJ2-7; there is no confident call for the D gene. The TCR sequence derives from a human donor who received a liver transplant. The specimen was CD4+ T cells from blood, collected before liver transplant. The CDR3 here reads CASSLLRLGEQYF. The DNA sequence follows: TGTGCCAGCAGTTTATTACGCCTGGGCGAGCAGTACTTC.